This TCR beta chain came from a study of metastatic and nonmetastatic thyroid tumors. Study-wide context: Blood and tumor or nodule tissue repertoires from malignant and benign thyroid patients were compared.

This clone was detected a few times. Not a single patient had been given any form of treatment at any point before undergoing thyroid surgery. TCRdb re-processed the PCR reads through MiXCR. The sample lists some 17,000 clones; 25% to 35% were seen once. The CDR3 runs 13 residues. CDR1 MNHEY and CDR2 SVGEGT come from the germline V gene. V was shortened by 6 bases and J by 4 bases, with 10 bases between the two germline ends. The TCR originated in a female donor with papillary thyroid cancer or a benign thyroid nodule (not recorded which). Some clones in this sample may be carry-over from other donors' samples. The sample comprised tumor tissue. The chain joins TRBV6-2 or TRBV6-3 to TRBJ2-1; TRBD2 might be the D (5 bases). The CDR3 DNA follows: TGTGCCAGCAGACGGACGGGATACAATGAGCAGTTCTTC. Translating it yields CASRRTGYNEQFF.